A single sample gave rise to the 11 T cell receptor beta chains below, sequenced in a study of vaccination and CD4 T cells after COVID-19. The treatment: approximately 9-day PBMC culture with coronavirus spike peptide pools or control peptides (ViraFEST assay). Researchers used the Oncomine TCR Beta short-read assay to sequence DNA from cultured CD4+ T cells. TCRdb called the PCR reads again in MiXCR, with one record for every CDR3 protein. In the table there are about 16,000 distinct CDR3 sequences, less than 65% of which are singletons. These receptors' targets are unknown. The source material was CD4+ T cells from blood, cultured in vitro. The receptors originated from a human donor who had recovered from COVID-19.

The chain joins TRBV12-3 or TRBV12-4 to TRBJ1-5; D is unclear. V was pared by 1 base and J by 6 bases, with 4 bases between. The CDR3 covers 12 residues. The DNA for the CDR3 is TGTGCCAGCAGTTTAGGGGGTCAGCCCCAGCATTTT. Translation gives CASSLGGQPQHF.

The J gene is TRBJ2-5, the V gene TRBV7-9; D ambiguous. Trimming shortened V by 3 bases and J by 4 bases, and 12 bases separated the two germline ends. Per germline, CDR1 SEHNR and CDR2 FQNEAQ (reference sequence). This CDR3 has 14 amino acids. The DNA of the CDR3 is TGTGCCAGCAGCTTGGCCCGTACATTAGAGACCCAGTACTTC. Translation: CASSLARTLETQYF.

This CDR3 is CATSDQQGGDQPQHF. CDR3 nucleotides: TGTGCCACCAGTGACCAACAGGGGGGAGATCAGCCCCAGCATTTT. The rearrangement uses TRBV24-1 and TRBJ1-5; 8 bases fit TRBD1. This CDR3 comprises 15 residues. Looked up from germline, CDR1 is KGHDR and CDR2 is SFDVKD. J gave up 5 bases and V 4 bases, and 6 bases lay outside the gene matches.

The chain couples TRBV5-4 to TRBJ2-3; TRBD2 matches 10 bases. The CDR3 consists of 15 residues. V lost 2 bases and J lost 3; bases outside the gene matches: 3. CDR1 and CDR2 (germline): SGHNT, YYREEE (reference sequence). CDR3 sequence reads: CASSFTSGDTDTQYF. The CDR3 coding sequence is TGTGCCAGCAGCTTTACTAGCGGGGATACAGATACGCAGTATTTT.

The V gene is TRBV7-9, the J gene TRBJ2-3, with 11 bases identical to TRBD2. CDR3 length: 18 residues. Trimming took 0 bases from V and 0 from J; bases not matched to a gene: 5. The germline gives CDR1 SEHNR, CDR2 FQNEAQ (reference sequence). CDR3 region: CASSLAFRTSGSTDTQYF. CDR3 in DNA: TGTGCCAGCAGCTTAGCATTCCGGACTAGCGGGAGCACAGATACGCAGTATTTT.

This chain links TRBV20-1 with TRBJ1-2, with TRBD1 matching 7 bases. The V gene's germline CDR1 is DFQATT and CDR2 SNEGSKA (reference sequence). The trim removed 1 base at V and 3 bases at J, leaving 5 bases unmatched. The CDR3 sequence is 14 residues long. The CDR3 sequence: CSARVSGGDYGYTF. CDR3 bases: TGCAGTGCTAGAGTGTCAGGGGGAGACTATGGCTACACCTTC.

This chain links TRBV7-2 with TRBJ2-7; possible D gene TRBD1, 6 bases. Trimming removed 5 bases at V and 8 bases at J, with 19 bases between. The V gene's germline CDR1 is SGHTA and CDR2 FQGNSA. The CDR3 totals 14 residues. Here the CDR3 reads CASSPKGQGLKQYF. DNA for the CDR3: TGTGCCAGCAGCCCAAAGGGGCAGGGGCTGAAGCAGTACTTC.

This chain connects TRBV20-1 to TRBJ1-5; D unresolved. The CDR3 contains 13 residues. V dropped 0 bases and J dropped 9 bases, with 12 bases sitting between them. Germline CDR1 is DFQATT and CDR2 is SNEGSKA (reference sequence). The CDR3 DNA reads TGCAGTGCTAGAGATCAAGCCGGAGGGCCCCAGCATTTT. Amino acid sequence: CSARDQAGGPQHF.

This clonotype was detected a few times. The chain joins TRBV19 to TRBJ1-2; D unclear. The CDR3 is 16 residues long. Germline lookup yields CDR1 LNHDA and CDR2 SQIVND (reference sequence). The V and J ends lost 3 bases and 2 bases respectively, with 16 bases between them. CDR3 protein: CASSIRGYSVNYGYTF. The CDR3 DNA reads TGTGCCAGTAGTATCCGCGGATACAGTGTGAACTATGGCTACACCTTC.

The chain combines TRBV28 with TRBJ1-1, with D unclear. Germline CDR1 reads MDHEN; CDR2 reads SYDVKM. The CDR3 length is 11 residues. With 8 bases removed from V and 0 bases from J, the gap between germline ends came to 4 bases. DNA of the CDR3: TGTGCCAGCGAGTTGAACACTGAAGCTTTCTTT. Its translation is CASELNTEAFF.

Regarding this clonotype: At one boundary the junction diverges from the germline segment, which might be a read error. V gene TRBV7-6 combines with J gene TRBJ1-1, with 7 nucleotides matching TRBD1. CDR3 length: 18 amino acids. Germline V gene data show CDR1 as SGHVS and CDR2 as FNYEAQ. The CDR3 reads CASSLDHSIRQGLTEALF. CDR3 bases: TGTGCTAGCAGCTTAGACCACTCCATACGACAGGGTTTAACTGAAGCTCTCTTT.